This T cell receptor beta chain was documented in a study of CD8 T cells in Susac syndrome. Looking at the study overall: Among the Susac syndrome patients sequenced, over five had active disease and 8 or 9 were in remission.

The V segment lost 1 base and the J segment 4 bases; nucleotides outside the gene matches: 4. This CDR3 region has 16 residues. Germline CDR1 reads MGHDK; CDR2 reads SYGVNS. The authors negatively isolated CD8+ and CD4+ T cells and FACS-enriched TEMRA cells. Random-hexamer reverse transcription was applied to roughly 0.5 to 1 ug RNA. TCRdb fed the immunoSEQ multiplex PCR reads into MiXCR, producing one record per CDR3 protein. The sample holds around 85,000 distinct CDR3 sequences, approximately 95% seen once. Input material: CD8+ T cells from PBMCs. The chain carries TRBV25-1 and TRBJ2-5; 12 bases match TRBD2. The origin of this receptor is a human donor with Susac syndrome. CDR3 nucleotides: TGTGCCAGCAGTGAATTGACTAGCGGGAGTATAGAGACCCAGTACTTC. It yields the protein CASSELTSGSIETQYF.